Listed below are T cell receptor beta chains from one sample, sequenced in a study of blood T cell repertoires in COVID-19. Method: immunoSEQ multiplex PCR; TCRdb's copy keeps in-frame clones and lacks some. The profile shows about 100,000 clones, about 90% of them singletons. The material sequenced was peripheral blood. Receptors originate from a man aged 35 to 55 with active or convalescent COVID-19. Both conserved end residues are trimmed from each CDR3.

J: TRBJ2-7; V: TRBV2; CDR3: ASSGLVYEQY
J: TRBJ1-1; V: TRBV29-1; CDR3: SVSSGTVNTEAF
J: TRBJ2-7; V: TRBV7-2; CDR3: ASSLVVGTYEQY
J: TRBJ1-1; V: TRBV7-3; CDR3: ASSLSRETEAF
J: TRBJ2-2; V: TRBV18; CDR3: ASSGLAGPNTGELF
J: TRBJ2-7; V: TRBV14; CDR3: ASSRGTYSYEQY
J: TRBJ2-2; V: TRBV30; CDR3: AWSPDYAGELF
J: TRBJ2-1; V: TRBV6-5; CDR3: ASIYRDSQF
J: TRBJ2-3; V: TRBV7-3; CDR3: ASSLSPGQYTQY
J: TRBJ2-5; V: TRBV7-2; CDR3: ASSLTGGETQY
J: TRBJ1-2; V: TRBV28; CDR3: ASSFSGTGRANYGYT
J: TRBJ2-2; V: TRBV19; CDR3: ASSITPNTGELF
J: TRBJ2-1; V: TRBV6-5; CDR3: ASSYSKGAPRNEQF
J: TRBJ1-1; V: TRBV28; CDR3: ASSYEDRDEAF
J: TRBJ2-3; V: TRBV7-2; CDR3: ASSLYFGTDTQY
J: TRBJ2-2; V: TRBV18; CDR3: ASSLRTSESGELF
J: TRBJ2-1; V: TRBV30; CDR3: AWAIGRGYNEQF
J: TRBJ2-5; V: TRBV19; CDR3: ASSQGGPQETQY
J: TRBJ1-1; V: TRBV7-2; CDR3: ASSPFQGITEAF
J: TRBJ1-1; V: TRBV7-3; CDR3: ASSLGANTEAF
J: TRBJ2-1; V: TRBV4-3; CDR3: ASSLTLANLINEQF
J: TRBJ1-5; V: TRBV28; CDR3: ASSADIQPQH
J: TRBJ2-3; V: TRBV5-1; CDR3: ASSSYLDTQY
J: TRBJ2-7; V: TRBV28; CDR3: ASRWGGRGEQY
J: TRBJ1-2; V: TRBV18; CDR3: ASSPPTGGAGYT
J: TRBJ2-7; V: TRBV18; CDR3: ASSPGGPGEQY
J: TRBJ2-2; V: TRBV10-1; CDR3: ASSDGGLSPGELF
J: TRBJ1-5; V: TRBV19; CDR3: ASSMSGTGAQPQH
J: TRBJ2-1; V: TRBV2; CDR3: ASIQDRQNEQF
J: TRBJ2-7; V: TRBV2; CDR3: ASTGLAGYEQY
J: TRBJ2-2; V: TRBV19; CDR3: ASSIMGQARGTGELF
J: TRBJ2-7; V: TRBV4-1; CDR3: ASSQDLGQAYEQY
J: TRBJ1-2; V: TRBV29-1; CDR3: SVEARQGDFGYT
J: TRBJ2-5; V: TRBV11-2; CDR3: ASSYLGTSGIPFQETQY
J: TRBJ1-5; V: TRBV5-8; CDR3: ASSLGAGHQPQH
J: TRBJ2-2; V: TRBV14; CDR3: ASSLRTGLNTGELF
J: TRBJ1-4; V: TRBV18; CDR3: ASSPSGTVNEKLF
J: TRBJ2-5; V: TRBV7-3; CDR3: ASSIDRAGETQY
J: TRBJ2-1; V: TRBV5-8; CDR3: ASSLEFGTGGGNEQF
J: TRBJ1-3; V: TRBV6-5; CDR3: ASSYIYRGGNTIY
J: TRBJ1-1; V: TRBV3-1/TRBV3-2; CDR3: ASSQLPNTEAF
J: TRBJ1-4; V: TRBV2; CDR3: AVQYRTEGKLF
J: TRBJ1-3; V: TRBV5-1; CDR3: ASSLQGFLSGNTIY
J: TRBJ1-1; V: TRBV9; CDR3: ASSVEAGMNTEAF
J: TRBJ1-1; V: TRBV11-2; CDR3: ASSQQGGNTEAF
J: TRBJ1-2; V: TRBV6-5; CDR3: ASSPSGYGYT
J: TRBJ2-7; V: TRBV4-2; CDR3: ASSQGQTGTYEQY